A selection of T cell receptor beta chains follows, all from one sample in a study of blood T cell repertoires in COVID-19. Libraries were prepared by immunoSEQ multiplex PCR; TCRdb keeps only in-frame clonotypes and omits some of them. The sample consists of about 59,000 clones, about 93% of them appearing once. The sequencing sample was made of peripheral blood. The receptors here all came from a man at least 80 years old with acute or convalescent COVID-19. The CDR3 runs from the conserved cysteine through the conserved F or W. Each record gives: D gene, J gene, clone size, V gene, CDR3 DNA, CDR3 protein. A D gene is named only where the DNA matches it firmly. Where a row states a size, it is once, few, many or the class of an expanded clone; other rows omit it.

NA TRBJ1-2 NA TRBV11-1 TGTGCCAGCAGCTTAGACAGGGCGTCGGACTATGGCTACACCTTC CASSLDRASDYGYTF
NA TRBJ2-6 NA TRBV10-3 TGTGCCATCAGTGATTCCGCTGGGGCCAACGTCCTGACTTTC CAISDSAGANVLTF
TRBD1 TRBJ1-2 NA TRBV5-1 TGCGCCAGCAGCTTGTTGCCCCGGACAGGGGGGATCGTTGACTATGGCTACACCTTC CASSLLPRTGGIVDYGYTF
NA TRBJ2-5 NA TRBV5-8 TGTGCCAGCAGCGAACAGCTAGGAGGGGAGACCCAGTACTTC CASSEQLGGETQYF
NA TRBJ2-2 NA TRBV12-3/TRBV12-4 TGTGCCAGCCGCCCCCAGGTCACCGGGGAGCTGTTTTTT CASRPQVTGELFF
NA TRBJ1-3 once TRBV5-1 TGCGCCAGCAGCCCCGACATCTCTAGCACTGGAAACACCATATATTTT CASSPDISSTGNTIYF
TRBD2 TRBJ2-1 NA TRBV6-2/TRBV6-3 TGTGCCAGCAGTTCCACGTCGGCGGGGAGGGCCTACAATGAGCAGTTCTTC CASSSTSAGRAYNEQFF
NA TRBJ2-4 NA TRBV5-1 TGCGCCAGCAGCCCAGGGTTACCCAAAAACATTCAGTACTTC CASSPGLPKNIQYF
TRBD1 TRBJ2-7 few TRBV10-3 TGTGCCATCAGTGAGTCGATGGGGGACAGGTGGGAGCAGTACTTC CAISESMGDRWEQYF
TRBD1 TRBJ2-7 once TRBV19 TGTGCCAGTAGTACGGTACAGGGGGCAGAGGTGTACTTC CASSTVQGAEVYF
TRBD1 TRBJ1-5 once TRBV4-2 TGTGCCAGCAGCCAAGATAGGGGGCATAGCAATCAGCCCCAGCATTTT CASSQDRGHSNQPQHF
TRBD2 TRBJ2-7 NA TRBV2 TGTGCCAGCCTTGGACTAGCCGAGCAGTACTTC CASLGLAEQYF
NA TRBJ1-2 NA TRBV27 TGTGCCAGCAGGACTAGCAGCAGTACTAACTATGGCTACACCTTC CASRTSSSTNYGYTF
NA TRBJ1-2 NA TRBV9 TGTGCCAGCAGCGTAGCTCGAGGGTTCGATGGCTACACCTTC CASSVARGFDGYTF
TRBD1 TRBJ2-3 NA TRBV15 TGTGCCACCAGCAGGACAGGGGGCACAGATACGCAGTATTTT CATSRTGGTDTQYF
NA TRBJ1-2 NA TRBV7-9 TGTGCCAGCAGCCAGACAGGAACCTATGGCTACACCTTC CASSQTGTYGYTF
TRBD1 TRBJ1-3 NA TRBV5-8 TGTGCCAGCAGCGCCACCGACAGGGAAGCTGTAAACACCATATATTTT CASSATDREAVNTIYF
TRBD2 TRBJ2-5 NA TRBV4-1 TGCGCCAGCAGCCAAGGTTCTAGCGGGGACGAGACCCAGTACTTC CASSQGSSGDETQYF
NA TRBJ2-1 few TRBV21-1 TGTGCCAGCAGCCCAGGGGGATCCTCGAATGAGCAGTTCTTC CASSPGGSSNEQFF
NA TRBJ1-6 NA TRBV7-9 TGTGCCAGCAGCTTAGGATCACCGGAGCTAAATTCACCCCTCCACTTT CASSLGSPELNSPLHF
NA TRBJ2-7 NA TRBV5-5 TGTGCCAGCAGCTTGGCGAAGGGACTTTCCTCCTACGAGCAGTACTTC CASSLAKGLSSYEQYF
NA TRBJ2-5 once TRBV21-1 TGTGCCAGCAGCGGGACTAGCGGGATGTACCAAGAGACCCAGTACTTC CASSGTSGMYQETQYF
NA TRBJ2-2 NA TRBV9 TGTGCCAGCAGCGTTCGGACGGGGGTCACCGGGGAGCTGTTTTTT CASSVRTGVTGELFF
NA TRBJ2-5 NA TRBV5-5 TGTGCCAGCAGCGACATGGACAGTAATGTCCAAGAGACCCAGTACTTC CASSDMDSNVQETQYF
NA TRBJ1-6 many TRBV7-9 TGTGCCAGCAGCTTTGAGACAGGCAATTCACCCCTCCACTTT CASSFETGNSPLHF
NA TRBJ2-3 NA TRBV20-1 TGCAGTGCTACAAGGGACATCGCGCAGTATTTT CSATRDIAQYF
TRBD1 TRBJ1-2 NA TRBV2 TGTGCCAGCAGCAGGGACAGCAACTATGGCTACACCTTC CASSRDSNYGYTF
NA TRBJ2-7 NA TRBV6-2/TRBV6-3 TGTGCCAGCACCCCTTACCCGGAGGGGTCCTACGAGCAGTACTTC CASTPYPEGSYEQYF
NA TRBJ2-1 NA TRBV3-1/TRBV3-2 TGTGCCAGCAGCCAAGTTCTCCAGGGCTTACAAAATGAGCAGTTCTTC CASSQVLQGLQNEQFF
NA TRBJ1-2 few TRBV5-1 TGCGCCAGCAGCTGGACAGAACCCTCTAACTATGGCTACACCTTC CASSWTEPSNYGYTF
NA TRBJ2-7 NA TRBV6-5 TGTGCCAGCAGTTTCCCGACAGGAGGCAACGAGCAGTACTTC CASSFPTGGNEQYF
TRBD1 TRBJ1-1 NA TRBV7-9 TGTGCCAGCAGTTACGACAGGGGGGGTTTTGAAGCTTTCTTT CASSYDRGGFEAFF
TRBD1 TRBJ2-7 NA TRBV10-3 TGCGCCATCAGTGCAGGGGACAGTGGCCCCTACGAGCAGTACTTC CAISAGDSGPYEQYF
NA TRBJ2-2 NA TRBV6-5 TGTGCCAGCAGTTACCGGGCAGGGGTGTCCGGGGAGCTGTTTTTT CASSYRAGVSGELFF
NA TRBJ1-5 NA TRBV5-8 TGTGCCAGCAGCTGGGCCAGGTCCCAGCCCCAGCATTTT CASSWARSQPQHF
TRBD1 TRBJ2-5 NA TRBV7-7 TGTGCTAGCAGGCCCGGGACAGAGATACAAGAGACCCAGTACTTC CASRPGTEIQETQYF
TRBD2 TRBJ2-7 NA TRBV5-6 TGTGCCAGCAGCTTGGGCGGGGGAAATTACGAGCAGTACTTC CASSLGGGNYEQYF
TRBD2 TRBJ2-7 NA TRBV7-8 TGTGCCAGCAGCCGGACTAGCGGCTCCCTCTACGAGCAGTACTTC CASSRTSGSLYEQYF
NA TRBJ2-1 NA TRBV6-1 TGTGCCAGCAGTGCCAAGCGGAGTCTTCTAAACAATGAGCAGTTCTTC CASSAKRSLLNNEQFF
NA TRBJ1-1 NA TRBV3-1/TRBV3-2 TGTGCCAGCAGCCAACATACAGAGAACACTGAAGCTTTCTTT CASSQHTENTEAFF
NA TRBJ2-3 NA TRBV11-2 TGTGCCAGCAGCTTGGGACATACTAGCACAGATACGCAGTATTTT CASSLGHTSTDTQYF
TRBD2 TRBJ2-7 NA TRBV14 TGTGCCAGCAGCCCCCTCTGGCGGGGGGTCTACGAGCAGTACTTC CASSPLWRGVYEQYF
TRBD1 TRBJ2-7 NA TRBV5-1 TGCGCCAGCAGCTTGGCAGCCGGGACAGGGGTGTACGAGCAGTACTTC CASSLAAGTGVYEQYF
NA TRBJ2-2 NA TRBV19 TGTGCCAGTAGTAAGGCCAGGGTTAACACCGGGGAGCTGTTTTTT CASSKARVNTGELFF
TRBD1 TRBJ1-5 NA TRBV6-1 TGTGCCAGCAGTGAGCAGGGGGCCAGACAGCCCCAGCATTTT CASSEQGARQPQHF
NA TRBJ1-2 NA TRBV24-1 TGTGCCACCAGTGATTCGACAGTTTATCGCTACACCTTC CATSDSTVYRYTF
TRBD1 TRBJ2-3 NA TRBV27 TGTGCCAGCAGTCATCCTACAGGGGGCTGGCCAGATACGCAGTATTTT CASSHPTGGWPDTQYF
NA TRBJ2-1 NA TRBV7-9 TGTGCCAGCAGCCTCACGGTTTTGGACAACAATGAGCAGTTCTTC CASSLTVLDNNEQFF
TRBD1 TRBJ2-3 NA TRBV19 TGTGCCAGTAGGCCCCCGGGACAGGACATAGGTACGCAGTATTTT CASRPPGQDIGTQYF
TRBD2 TRBJ2-7 NA TRBV7-2 TGTGCCAGCAGCTTAGGATTAGCGGGGGGTCCGTCCTACGAGCAGTACTTC CASSLGLAGGPSYEQYF
NA TRBJ1-1 NA TRBV18 TGTGCCAGCTCACCTCCCGGCGGGGGCGGAACTGAAGCTTTCTTT CASSPPGGGGTEAFF
TRBD2 TRBJ2-7 NA TRBV9 TGTGCCAGCAGCGTAGGGGTTAGCGGGGGGGCGGAGCAGTACTTC CASSVGVSGGAEQYF
TRBD1 TRBJ1-1 NA TRBV5-8 TGTGCCAGCAGCCCGAGGACAGGGGTGCGAGCTTTCTTT CASSPRTGVRAFF
TRBD2 TRBJ2-3 NA TRBV18 TGTGCCAGCTCTCCACTAGCGCAGCCTAGCACAGATACGCAGTATTTT CASSPLAQPSTDTQYF
TRBD1 TRBJ1-5 NA TRBV19 TGTGCCAGTAGTATAGGGGACAGGGGAACTAGCAATCAGCCCCAGCATTTT CASSIGDRGTSNQPQHF
NA TRBJ2-2 NA TRBV6-1 TGTGCCAGCAGTGAACGCAGGGCCACCGGGGAGCTGTTTTTT CASSERRATGELFF
NA TRBJ1-4 NA TRBV3-1/TRBV3-2 TGTGCCAGCAGCCCCCGGTCAGGGAATGAAAAACTGTTTTTT CASSPRSGNEKLFF
NA TRBJ2-7 once TRBV5-8 TGTGCCAGCAGCTTGTTTCCCGAGGGGGTCTACGAGCAGTACTTC CASSLFPEGVYEQYF
NA TRBJ2-5 NA TRBV3-1/TRBV3-2 TGTGCCAGCGAGTTAGGGGGTCAAGAGACCCAGTACTTC CASELGGQETQYF